These 31 T cell receptor beta chains originate from one sample sequenced in a study of shared clonotypes between healthy human individuals. Profiling relied on immunoSEQ multiplex PCR, and the TCRdb table lists in-frame clones only, not all of them. Here the sample spans approximately 1,500,000 clones, approximately 97% being singletons. Sequencing was done on a sample of naive CD4+ T cells sorted from blood. The subset was: CD45RA+ positively selected. Receptor source: a man aged 25-40 years in good health.

The CDR3 DNA is TGTGCCAGCAGAGGAACAGGGGGCGCATCCGAGCAGTACTTC. Its protein product is CASRGTGGASEQYF. The V call is TRBV25-1, the J call TRBJ2-7; 9 positions agree with TRBD1. The CDR3 contains 14 residues. V was clipped by 6 bases and J by 6 bases; unmatched bases: 9. Germline-derived CDR1 and CDR2 are MGHDK and SYGVNS.

The chain joins TRBV28 to TRBJ2-3; TRBD2 matches at 14 bases. Germline CDR1 MDHEN, CDR2 SYDVKM. This CDR3 spans 19 amino acids. Trimming cost V 7 bases and J 3 bases; bases outside gene matches: 15. The CDR3 coding sequence is TGTGCCAGCAATCCGGGACTAGCGGGAGAAGGGGTCAGGACAGATACGCAGTATTTT. This translates into CASNPGLAGEGVRTDTQYF.

The rearrangement uses TRBV10-3 and TRBJ2-7, with 8 bases that match TRBD1. CDR3 size: 12 residues. CDR1 and CDR2 from the germline V gene are ENHRY and SYGVKD. V was clipped by 8 bases and J by 3 bases; unmatched bases: 3. CDR3 DNA: TGTGCCATCTTGGACAGGGACTACGAGCAGTACTTC. Protein product: CAILDRDYEQYF.

The rearrangement joins TRBV7-9 to TRBJ1-1, with D perhaps matching TRBD1 (6 bases). Trimming stripped 10 bases from V and 3 bases from J, with 15 bases between. The CDR3 extends over 13 amino acids. The germline gives CDR1 SEHNR, CDR2 FQNEAQ (reference sequence). The CDR3 here is CATSGGLDTEAFF. The CDR3, as DNA: TGTGCCACCTCGGGGGGGCTGGACACTGAAGCTTTCTTT.

The chain couples TRBV6-5 to TRBJ2-2, with 7 positions matching TRBD1. CDR1 and CDR2 (germline): MNHEY, SVGAGI. The trim removed 5 bases at V and 3 bases at J, leaving 0 bases unmatched. The CDR3 extends over 13 amino acids. The CDR3 sequence: CASSDRDTGELFF. CDR3 bases: TGTGCCAGCAGTGACAGGGACACCGGGGAGCTGTTTTTT.

The chain carries TRBV18 and TRBJ2-5; D might be TRBD1 (6 bases). This CDR3 has 15 residues. Germline loops: CDR1 KGHSH, CDR2 LQKENI. V was cut by 1 base and J by 0 bases, with 9 bases left in between. The CDR3 here is CASSPLGHNQETQYF. In DNA, the CDR3 is TGTGCCAGCTCACCACTGGGACACAACCAAGAGACCCAGTACTTC.

The chain couples TRBV28 to TRBJ1-3; tentative D call: TRBD1 (5 bases). V was shortened by 7 bases and J by 0 bases, with 13 bases between the two germline ends. Germline CDR1 MDHEN, CDR2 SYDVKM. The CDR3 has 15 residues. CDR3 amino acids: CASTARGGSGNTIYF. The DNA of the CDR3 is TGTGCCAGCACCGCCCGGGGGGGCTCTGGAAACACCATATATTTT.

This rearrangement joins TRBV5-4 to TRBJ1-2; D remains unclear. This CDR3 has 13 amino acids. Germline loops: CDR1 SGHNT, CDR2 YYREEE (reference sequence). V was cut by 1 base and J by 3 bases, with 7 bases left in between. CDR3 coding DNA: TGTGCCAGCAGCTTGCGCGTAGACTATGGCTACACCTTC. Translation: CASSLRVDYGYTF.

J is TRBJ2-3 and V is TRBV15; 7 bases are a match to TRBD2. This CDR3 spans 15 amino acids. CDR1 and CDR2 (germline): LNHNV, YYDKDF (reference sequence). With 3 bases clipped from V and 2 bases from J, the junction kept 5 bases outside the gene matches. The CDR3 protein is CATSRGLSYTDTQYF. As DNA, the CDR3 is TGTGCCACCAGCAGGGGACTATCTTACACAGATACGCAGTATTTT. The complete variable domain, with remaining parts taken from reference TRBV15 and TRBJ2-3, reads DAMVIQNPRYQVTQFGKPVTLSCSQTLNHNVMYWYQQKSSQAPKLLFHYYDKDFNNEADTPDNFQSRRPNTSFCFLDIRSPGLGDTAMYLCATSRGLSYTDTQYFGPGTRLTVL.

The gene calls are TRBV28 and TRBJ2-3; D tentatively reads TRBD1 or TRBD2 (5 bases each). The CDR3 contains 13 residues. The V gene's germline CDR1 is MDHEN and CDR2 SYDVKM. Trimming took 4 bases from V and 6 from J, leaving 11 bases between them. The CDR3 sequence is CASSSIWGDTQYF. CDR3 sequence (DNA): TGTGCCAGCAGTTCCATCTGGGGGGATACGCAGTATTTT. Variable domain in full (rest from reference TRBV28 and TRBJ2-3): DVKVTQSSRYLVKRTGEKVFLECVQDMDHENMFWYRQDPGLGLRLIYFSYDVKMKEKGDIPEGYSVSREKKERFSLILESASTNQTSMYLCASSSIWGDTQYFGPGTRLTVL.

The chain carries TRBV7-2 and TRBJ1-3, with D perhaps matching TRBD1 (5 bases). The germline CDR1 and CDR2 sequences are SGHTA and FQGNSA. The CDR3 spans 16 residues. V shed 4 bases and J shed 2 bases, with 15 bases lying between them. The CDR3 is CASSSLGGTTGNTIYF. As DNA, the CDR3 is TGTGCCAGCAGCTCGCTAGGAGGGACTACTGGAAACACCATATATTTT.

The rearrangement uses TRBV28 and TRBJ1-5, with a tentative D call TRBD1 (5 bases). The ends were cut back, 5 bases at V and 5 bases at J, with 22 bases in the middle. The CDR3 runs 17 residues. From germline, CDR1 is MDHEN and CDR2 SYDVKM. In DNA, the CDR3 is TGTGCCAGCAGTCGTCATTCCCGGGACGGCCTTTATCAGCCCCAGCATTTT. Protein: CASSRHSRDGLYQPQHF.

This clone was observed a single time. The sample has other DNA sequences that encode this CDR3 too. The chain links TRBV10-3 to TRBJ2-7; 10 nucleotides line up with TRBD2. The V gene end was trimmed by 0 bases and the J gene end by 3 bases; junction bases not matched to a gene: 5. This CDR3 is built from 16 residues. Germline V lookup: CDR1 ENHRY, CDR2 SYGVKD. The CDR3: CAISESVSSGSYEQYF. CDR3 sequence (DNA): TGTGCCATCAGTGAGTCTGTGTCTAGCGGGAGCTACGAGCAGTACTTC.

V and J are TRBV7-8 and TRBJ2-1; D is undetermined. The CDR3 has 17 amino acids. Trimming removed 0 bases from V and 0 bases from J, with 12 bases in between. Germline CDR1 and CDR2: SGHVS and FQNEAQ. CDR3 coding DNA: TGTGCCAGCAGCTTAGCGGGTGATTGGAGCTCCTACAATGAGCAGTTCTTC. This translates into CASSLAGDWSSYNEQFF.

This chain links TRBV7-8 with TRBJ2-3; TRBD2 might be the D (6 bases). Germline CDR1 and CDR2: SGHVS and FQNEAQ. V gave up 5 bases and J gave up 2 bases, with 20 bases separating them. The CDR3 runs 17 residues. The CDR3 protein is CASSPPRGGGNTDTQYF. The CDR3 coding sequence is TGTGCCAGCAGCCCGCCACGGGGTGGCGGGAACACAGATACGCAGTATTTT. The whole variable domain, remainder taken from reference TRBV7-8 and TRBJ2-3, is GAGVSQSPRYKVAKRGQDVALRCDPISGHVSLFWYQQALGQGPEFLTYFQNEAQLDKSGLPSDRFFAERPEGSVSTLKIQRTQQEDSAVYLCASSPPRGGGNTDTQYFGPGTRLTVL.

This rearrangement joins TRBV6-1 to TRBJ2-5; D unresolved. The CDR3 spans 14 residues. From germline, CDR1 is MNHNS and CDR2 SASEGT. Trimming took off 7 bases at V and 0 bases at J, with 12 bases between the two ends. DNA for the CDR3: TGTGCCAGCACCCCTCAGGCTCACCAAGAGACCCAGTACTTC. It codes for CASTPQAHQETQYF.

The genes are TRBV7-3 and TRBJ2-2; D assignment may be TRBD1 or TRBD2 (7 bases each). CDR3 length: 16 amino acids. With 5 bases removed from V and 6 bases from J, the gap between germline ends came to 19 bases. Per the germline V gene, CDR1 is SGHTA and CDR2 is FQGTGA. This CDR3 is CASSLQARGRAGELFF. The CDR3 nucleotides read TGTGCCAGCAGCCTCCAGGCCAGGGGGAGGGCCGGGGAGCTGTTTTTT.

The chain carries TRBV19 and TRBJ2-7; possibly TRBD2 for D (6 bases). The CDR3 is 13 amino acids. The ends were cut back, 0 bases at V and 7 bases at J, with 10 bases in the middle. From germline, CDR1 is LNHDA and CDR2 SQIVND (reference sequence). CDR3 DNA: TGTGCCAGTAGTATAGATCGGCTAGCGGAGCAGTACTTC. Translation gives CASSIDRLAEQYF.

The chain employs TRBV5-4 and TRBJ1-1; no clear D. Germline V gives CDR1 SGHNT, CDR2 YYREEE (reference sequence). Trimming stripped 4 bases from V and 1 base from J, with 11 bases between. The CDR3 has 14 amino acids. The CDR3: CASSGGVRNTEAFF. DNA for the CDR3: TGTGCCAGCAGCGGAGGAGTACGGAACACTGAAGCTTTCTTT.

This chain joins TRBV29-1 and TRBJ2-1, with D possibly matching TRBD2 (6 bases). The CDR3 sequence is 14 residues long. Trimming left V 3 bases short and J 5 bases short, with 14 bases between. Germline V CDR1 and CDR2: SQVTM, ANQGSEA. The CDR3 DNA follows: TGCAGCGTTGATTCCCCCTCGGGGGACAATGAGCAGTTCTTC. It encodes CSVDSPSGDNEQFF.

This chain links TRBV5-1 with TRBJ2-7; TRBD2 agrees at 7 bases. The CDR3 has 16 residues. The junction had 11 bases not matched to a gene; V was cut back by 1 base and J by 4 bases. Germline V CDR1 and CDR2: SGHRS, YFSETQ. Here the CDR3 reads CASSLKAGWESYEQYF. Written as DNA, the CDR3 is TGCGCCAGCAGCTTGAAAGCGGGATGGGAGAGTTACGAGCAGTACTTC.

The chain links TRBV19 to TRBJ1-4, with D maybe TRBD1 (6 bases). The CDR3 consists of 15 residues. Between the trimmed V and J ends, which lost 6 bases and 8 bases, there was a span of 19 bases. Germline V gives CDR1 LNHDA, CDR2 SQIVND (reference sequence). CDR3 bases: TGTGCCAGTAGCAATCCAGGGGTTCTTCGGGAAAAACTGTTTTTT. It encodes CASSNPGVLREKLFF.

The chain's CDR3 is CASSFTDTQYF. In DNA form, the CDR3 reads TGTGCCAGCAGCTTTACAGATACCCAGTACTTC. V usage is TRBV7-9 and J usage is TRBJ2-5; D gene ambiguous. The length of the CDR3 is 11 residues. Germline V gene lookup returns CDR1 SEHNR and CDR2 FQNEAQ (reference sequence). V was clipped by 3 bases and J by 8 bases, with 7 bases between them.

The chain has TRBV10-3 and TRBJ2-7; D is undetermined. V lost 7 bases and J 7 bases, leaving 17 bases between the germline ends. The CDR3 spans 13 residues. Germline lookup yields CDR1 ENHRY and CDR2 SYGVKD. CDR3 amino acids: CAITPTQGSEQYF. CDR3 DNA: TGTGCCATCACCCCAACGCAAGGTAGTGAGCAGTACTTC.

The V gene is TRBV20-1, the J gene TRBJ2-7; possible D gene TRBD2, 6 bases. Germline CDR1 DFQATT, CDR2 SNEGSKA (reference sequence). CDR3 length: 11 amino acids. This CDR3 reads CRPGGSYEQYF. CDR3 DNA: TGCAGGCCCGGGGGCTCCTACGAGCAGTACTTC.

This chain links TRBV30 with TRBJ1-1; maybe TRBD1 (5 bases). Trimming pared 2 bases from V and 3 bases from J, leaving 10 bases between. The CDR3 contains 13 residues. Germline CDR1 is GTSNPN and CDR2 is SVGIG (reference sequence). The DNA of the CDR3 is TGTGCCTGGAGTCCCAGCAGGGACACTGAAGCTTTCTTT. It translates to CAWSPSRDTEAFF.

This chain joins TRBV27 and TRBJ2-6, with 8 nucleotides matching TRBD1. Germline V lookup: CDR1 MNHEY, CDR2 SMNVEV (reference sequence). The CDR3 is made up of 17 amino acids. With 4 bases clipped from V and 3 bases from J, the junction kept 8 bases outside the gene matches. The CDR3 DNA reads as TGTGCCAGCAGTTACGGGACAGGCCGCTTTGGGGCCAACGTCCTGACTTTC. It yields the protein CASSYGTGRFGANVLTF.

The rearrangement uses TRBV11-3 and TRBJ1-5, with D perhaps matching TRBD1 (5 bases). The CDR3 sequence is 14 residues long. CDR1 is SGHNT and CDR2 is YENEEA in the germline V gene. Trimming took off 5 bases at V and 1 base at J, with 9 bases between the two ends. In DNA form, the CDR3 reads TGTGCCAGCAGCCCCCGGGGGAGCAATCAGCCCCAGCATTTT. Protein product: CASSPRGSNQPQHF.

The sample holds one count of this clone. Written as DNA, the CDR3 is TGCAGCGTTAAACGGACTAGCGGGAGGGGATCCTACAATGAGCAGTTCTTC. This sequence encodes CSVKRTSGRGSYNEQFF. The chain employs TRBV29-1 and TRBJ2-1; 15 positions agree with TRBD2. Germline CDR1 SQVTM, CDR2 ANQGSEA. V gave up 5 bases and J gave up 1 base; unmatched junction bases: 6. The CDR3 runs to 17 residues.

The rearrangement uses TRBV27 and TRBJ2-2, with 8 bases identical to TRBD2. V lost 5 bases to trimming and J lost 4 bases; unmatched junction nucleotides: 6. This CDR3 region has 15 residues. The V gene's germline CDR1 is MNHEY and CDR2 SMNVEV (reference sequence). CDR3 coding DNA: TGTGCCAGCAGTCAACTAGCGGCGACCACCGGGGAGCTGTTTTTT. This gives the protein CASSQLAATTGELFF.

V gene TRBV28 combines with J gene TRBJ2-1; D may correspond to TRBD1 or TRBD2 (5 bases each). This CDR3 is built from 17 residues. Trimming shortened V by 7 bases and J by 0 bases, and 19 bases separated the two germline ends. Per germline, CDR1 MDHEN and CDR2 SYDVKM. CDR3 region: CASIGFLGTVSYNEQFF. The CDR3 coding sequence is TGTGCCAGCATAGGGTTTTTAGGGACCGTCTCCTACAATGAGCAGTTCTTC.